This paragraph reports one TCR beta chain. The antigen is undetermined. This sample stems from a study of fetal regulatory T cell absence and autoimmunity. Study findings and constraints: Pancreas and cord blood did not differ much in TRB family usage.

Profiling relied on immunoSEQ multiplex PCR, and the TCRdb table lists in-frame clones only, not all of them. The sample contains 95,000 or so clones, 60% to 80% of which appear only once. This TCR came from a male donor with IPEX syndrome. Sequenced sample: pancreas tissue.

The chain's CDR3 is CASSKRQNTEAFF. The CDR3 DNA reads as TGTGCCAGCAGCAAAAGACAGAACACTGAAGCTTTCTTT. V is TRBV21-1 and J is TRBJ1-1; the table assigns TRBD1, which was not confirmed against the DNA. TRBV21-1 is deemed a pseudogene. The CDR3 has 13 residues.